This T cell receptor (beta chain) was recovered during a study of blood T cells in healthy people across ages. Findings of the study overall: The donors' CMV status was not determined, possibly confounding changes in expanded clonotypes. TCR beta diversity, measured per million T cells, fell in a roughly linear way with age.

Per the germline V gene, CDR1 is SGDLS and CDR2 is YYNGEE. Deletions cut 0 bases from V and 5 bases from J, with 9 bases between. The CDR3 extends over 14 amino acids. Sample-barcoded 5' priming and a J-beta primer mix drove a second PCR of about 6 to 12 cycles. Per-sample output comprised a minimum of 2.5 million paired-end reads containing CDR3. Using its own MiXCR run on the 5' RACE reads, TCRdb lists one record per CDR3 protein. This sample has over a million distinct CDR3 sequences; 42% occur once, and the top ten carry 4%. This clonotype was seen more than once but under ten times. The antigen remains unidentified.

The chain links TRBV9 to TRBJ2-1; D is unresolved. Sequences were obtained from blood. The receptor comes from a woman aged 18-29 years in good health. The CDR3 region is CASSVVVSDNEQFF. DNA for the CDR3: TGTGCCAGCAGCGTAGTGGTTTCCGACAATGAGCAGTTCTTC. The full variable domain, rest sourced from reference TRBV9 and TRBJ2-1, is DSGVTQTPKHLITATGQRVTLRCSPRSGDLSVYWYQQSLDQGLQFLIQYYNGEERAKGNILERFSAQQFPDLHSELNLSSLELGDSALYFCASSVVVSDNEQFFGPGTRLTVL.